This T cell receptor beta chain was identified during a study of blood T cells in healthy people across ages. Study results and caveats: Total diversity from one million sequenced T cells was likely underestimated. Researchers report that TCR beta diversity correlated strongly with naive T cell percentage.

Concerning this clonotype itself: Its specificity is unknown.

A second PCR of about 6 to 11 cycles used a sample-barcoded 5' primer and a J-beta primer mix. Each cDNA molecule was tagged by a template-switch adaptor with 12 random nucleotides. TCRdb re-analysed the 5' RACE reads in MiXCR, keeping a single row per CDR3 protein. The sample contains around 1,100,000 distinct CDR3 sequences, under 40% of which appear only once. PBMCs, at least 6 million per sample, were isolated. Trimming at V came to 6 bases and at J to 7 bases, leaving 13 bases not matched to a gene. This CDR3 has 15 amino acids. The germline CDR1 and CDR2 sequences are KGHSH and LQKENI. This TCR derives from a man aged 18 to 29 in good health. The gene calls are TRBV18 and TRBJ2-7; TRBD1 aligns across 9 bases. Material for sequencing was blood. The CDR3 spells CASSLGTGSYNEQYF. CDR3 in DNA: TGTGCCAGCTCGCTTGGGACAGGGTCCTACAATGAGCAGTACTTC.